The clone carrying this T cell receptor (beta chain) was seen a few times. Its cognate antigen is unknown. The data are from a study of post-analysis software for immune sequencing data. Across the study: The disease courses spanned relapsing-remitting, secondary progressive and progressive-relapsing forms of multiple sclerosis.

The CDR3 covers 16 residues. Germline CDR1 is MGHRA and CDR2 is YSYEKL. The V and J ends lost 1 base and 0 bases respectively, with 13 bases between them. Study-wide findings and caveats: In patients, TRBV5-6, TRBV5-1 and TRBV20-1 belonged to five TRBV segments found more frequently than in controls. Normalized Chao1 diversity was significantly reduced in patients versus controls. F measure showed strong co-clustering of same-batch samples.

Unique molecular identifiers had been added to the TCR beta cDNA libraries. Input of about 0.9 to 10 million T cells yielded 550,000 or so cDNA molecules. TCRdb re-analysed the PCR reads in MiXCR, keeping a single row per CDR3 protein. The data show 400,000 to 500,000 distinct CDR3 sequences, with 39% seen just once and around 8% held by the top ten. This receptor was taken from a girl aged 2-15 years with multiple sclerosis. The specimen was blood. The rearrangement links TRBV4-1 to TRBJ2-7, with a weak D call TRBD1 (5 bases). CDR3 DNA sequence: TGCGCCAGCAGCCAAGGGTTGCGACAGAGCTCCTACGAGCAGTACTTC. It yields the protein CASSQGLRQSSYEQYF.